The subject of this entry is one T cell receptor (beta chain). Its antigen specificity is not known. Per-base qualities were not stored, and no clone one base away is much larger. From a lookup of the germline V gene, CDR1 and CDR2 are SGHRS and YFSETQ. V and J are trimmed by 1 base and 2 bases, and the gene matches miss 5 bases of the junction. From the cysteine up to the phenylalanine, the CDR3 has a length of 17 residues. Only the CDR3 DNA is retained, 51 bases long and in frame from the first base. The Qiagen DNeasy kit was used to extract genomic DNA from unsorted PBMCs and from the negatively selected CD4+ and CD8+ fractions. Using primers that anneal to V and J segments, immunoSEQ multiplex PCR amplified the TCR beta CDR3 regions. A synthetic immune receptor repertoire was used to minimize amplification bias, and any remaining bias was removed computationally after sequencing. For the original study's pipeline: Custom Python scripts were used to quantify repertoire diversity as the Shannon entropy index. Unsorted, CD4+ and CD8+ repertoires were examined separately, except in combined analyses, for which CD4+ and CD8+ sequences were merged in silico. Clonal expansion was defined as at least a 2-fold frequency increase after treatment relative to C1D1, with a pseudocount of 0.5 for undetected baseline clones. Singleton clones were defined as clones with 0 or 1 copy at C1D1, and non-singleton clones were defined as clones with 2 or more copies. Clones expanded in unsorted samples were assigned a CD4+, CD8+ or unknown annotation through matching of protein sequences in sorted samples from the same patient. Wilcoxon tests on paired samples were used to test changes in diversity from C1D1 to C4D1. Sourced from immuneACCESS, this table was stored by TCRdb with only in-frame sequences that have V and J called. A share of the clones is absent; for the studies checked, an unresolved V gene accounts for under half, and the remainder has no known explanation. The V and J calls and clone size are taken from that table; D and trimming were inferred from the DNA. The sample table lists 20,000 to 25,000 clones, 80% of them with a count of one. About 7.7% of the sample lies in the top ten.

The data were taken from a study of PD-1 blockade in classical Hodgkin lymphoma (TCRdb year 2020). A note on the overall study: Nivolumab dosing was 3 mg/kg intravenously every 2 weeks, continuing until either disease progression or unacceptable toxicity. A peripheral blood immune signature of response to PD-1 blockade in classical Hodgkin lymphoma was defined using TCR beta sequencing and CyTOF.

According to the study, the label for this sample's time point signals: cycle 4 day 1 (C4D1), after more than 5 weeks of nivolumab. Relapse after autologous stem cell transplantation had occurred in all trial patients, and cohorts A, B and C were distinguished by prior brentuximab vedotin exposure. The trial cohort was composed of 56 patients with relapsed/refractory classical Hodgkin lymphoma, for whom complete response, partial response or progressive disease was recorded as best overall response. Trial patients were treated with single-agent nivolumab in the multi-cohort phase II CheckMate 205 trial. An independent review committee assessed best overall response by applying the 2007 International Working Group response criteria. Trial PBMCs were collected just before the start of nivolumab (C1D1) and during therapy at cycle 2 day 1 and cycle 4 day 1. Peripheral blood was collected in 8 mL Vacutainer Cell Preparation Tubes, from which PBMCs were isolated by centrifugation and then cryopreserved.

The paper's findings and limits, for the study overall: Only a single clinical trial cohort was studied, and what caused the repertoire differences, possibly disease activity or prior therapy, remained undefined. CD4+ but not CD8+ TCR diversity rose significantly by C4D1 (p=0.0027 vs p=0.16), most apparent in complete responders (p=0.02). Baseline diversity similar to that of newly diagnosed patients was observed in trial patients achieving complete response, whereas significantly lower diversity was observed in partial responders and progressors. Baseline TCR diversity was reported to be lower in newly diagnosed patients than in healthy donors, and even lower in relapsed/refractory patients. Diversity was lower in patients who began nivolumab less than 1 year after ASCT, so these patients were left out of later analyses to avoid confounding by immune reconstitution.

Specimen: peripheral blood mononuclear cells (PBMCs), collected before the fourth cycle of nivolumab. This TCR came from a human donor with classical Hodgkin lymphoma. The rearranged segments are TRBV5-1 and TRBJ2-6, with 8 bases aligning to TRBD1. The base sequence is TGCGCCAGCAGCTTGACGACAGGGGAACCTGGGGCCAACGTCCTGACTTTC. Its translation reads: CASSLTTGEPGANVLTF.